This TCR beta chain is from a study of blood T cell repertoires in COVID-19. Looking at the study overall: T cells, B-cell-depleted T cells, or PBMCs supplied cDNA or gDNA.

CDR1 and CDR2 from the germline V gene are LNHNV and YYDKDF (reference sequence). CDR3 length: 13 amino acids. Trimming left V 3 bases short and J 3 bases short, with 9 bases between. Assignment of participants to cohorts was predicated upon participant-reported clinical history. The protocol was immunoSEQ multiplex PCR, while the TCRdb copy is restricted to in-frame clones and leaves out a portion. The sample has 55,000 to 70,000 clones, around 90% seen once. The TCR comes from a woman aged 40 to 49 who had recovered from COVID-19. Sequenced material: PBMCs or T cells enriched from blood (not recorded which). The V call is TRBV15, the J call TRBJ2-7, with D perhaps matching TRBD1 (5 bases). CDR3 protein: CATSRTEIYEQYF. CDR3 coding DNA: TGTGCCACCAGCAGGACAGAGATCTACGAGCAGTACTTC.